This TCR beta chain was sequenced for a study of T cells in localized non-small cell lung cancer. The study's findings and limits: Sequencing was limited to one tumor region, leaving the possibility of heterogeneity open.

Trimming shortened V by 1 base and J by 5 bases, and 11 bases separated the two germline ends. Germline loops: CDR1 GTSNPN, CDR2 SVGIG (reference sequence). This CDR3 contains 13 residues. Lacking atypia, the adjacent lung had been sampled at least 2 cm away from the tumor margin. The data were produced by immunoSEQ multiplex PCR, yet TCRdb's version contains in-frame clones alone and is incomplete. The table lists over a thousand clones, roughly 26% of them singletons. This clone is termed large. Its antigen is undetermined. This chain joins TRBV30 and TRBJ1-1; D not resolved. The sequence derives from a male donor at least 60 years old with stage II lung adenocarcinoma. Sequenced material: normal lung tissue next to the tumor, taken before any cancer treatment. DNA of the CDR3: TGTGCCTGGAGTGGCTCGGGTTGGACTGAAGCTTTCTTT. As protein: CAWSGSGWTEAFF.